The rows below give T cell receptor beta chains drawn from one sample of a study of blood T cell repertoires in COVID-19. The method was immunoSEQ multiplex PCR; TCRdb's version includes in-frame clones alone and lacks a portion of them. The sample lists 240,000 or so clones; 80% to 90% were seen once. The material sequenced was PBMCs or T cells enriched from blood (not recorded which). The receptors stem from a man aged 35 to 55 who had recovered from COVID-19. Both conserved end residues are part of each CDR3. D genes are given only for firm matches. Not all rows give a size; the values are once, few, many and, for expanded clones, a class.

CDR3aa: CASSGSSFF
CDR3nt: TGTGCCAGCAGCGGCAGTTCTTTCTTT
abundance: NA
d_gene: NA
j_gene: TRBJ1-1
v_gene: TRBV11-1

CDR3aa: CASSSGTGANTGELFF
CDR3nt: TGTGCCAGCAGTTCGGGGACAGGGGCGAACACCGGGGAGCTGTTTTTT
abundance: few
d_gene: TRBD1
j_gene: TRBJ2-2
v_gene: TRBV27

CDR3aa: CAILGDPHEQYF
CDR3nt: TGTGCCATCCTCGGAGACCCCCACGAGCAGTACTTC
abundance: NA
d_gene: NA
j_gene: TRBJ2-7
v_gene: TRBV28

CDR3aa: CASSVAFSGGLNEQFF
CDR3nt: TGTGCCAGCAGCGTAGCTTTTAGCGGGGGCCTCAATGAGCAGTTCTTC
abundance: NA
d_gene: TRBD2
j_gene: TRBJ2-1
v_gene: TRBV9

CDR3aa: CASSLGTGPRTGELFF
CDR3nt: TGTGCCAGCAGCTTGGGGACAGGTCCTCGCACCGGGGAGCTGTTTTTT
abundance: NA
d_gene: TRBD1
j_gene: TRBJ2-2
v_gene: TRBV5-4

CDR3aa: CASSYARTGVYEQYF
CDR3nt: TGTGCCAGCAGTTACGCTCGGACAGGGGTCTACGAGCAGTACTTC
abundance: NA
d_gene: TRBD1
j_gene: TRBJ2-7
v_gene: TRBV6-5

CDR3aa: CASSSRQAGNTIYF
CDR3nt: TGTGCCAGCAGCTCCCGACAGGCTGGAAACACCATATATTTT
abundance: NA
d_gene: NA
j_gene: TRBJ1-3
v_gene: TRBV7-2

CDR3aa: CASSLAGVRGSSGANVLTF
CDR3nt: TGTGCCAGCAGCTTAGCCGGGGTCAGGGGCAGCTCTGGGGCCAACGTCCTGACTTTC
abundance: once
d_gene: NA
j_gene: TRBJ2-6
v_gene: TRBV7-6

CDR3aa: CASKAGNGELFF
CDR3nt: TGTGCTAGCAAGGCAGGGAACGGGGAGCTGTTTTTT
abundance: NA
d_gene: NA
j_gene: TRBJ2-2
v_gene: TRBV7-7

CDR3aa: CASREGVSYEQYF
CDR3nt: TGTGCCAGCAGAGAGGGGGTCTCCTACGAGCAGTACTTC
abundance: NA
d_gene: NA
j_gene: TRBJ2-7
v_gene: TRBV6-6

CDR3aa: CASSLRRGGSPDGYTF
CDR3nt: TGTGCCAGCAGCTTAAGGAGGGGGGGGTCACCGGATGGCTACACCTTC
abundance: NA
d_gene: NA
j_gene: TRBJ1-2
v_gene: TRBV7-2

CDR3aa: CASSKDEKGDNFAGTEAFF
CDR3nt: TGTGCCAGCAGCAAAGATGAAAAGGGGGACAATTTTGCTGGGACTGAAGCTTTCTTT
abundance: NA
d_gene: NA
j_gene: TRBJ1-1
v_gene: TRBV21-1

CDR3aa: CASSYSFGGMNTEAFF
CDR3nt: TGTGCCAGCAGTTACTCGTTTGGGGGGATGAACACTGAAGCTTTCTTT
abundance: NA
d_gene: NA
j_gene: TRBJ1-1
v_gene: TRBV6-5

CDR3aa: CASSYSQGYQPQHF
CDR3nt: TGTGCCAGCAGTTATTCACAGGGGTATCAGCCCCAGCATTTT
abundance: NA
d_gene: TRBD1
j_gene: TRBJ1-5
v_gene: TRBV6-5

CDR3aa: CASSSRTGVYQPQHF
CDR3nt: TGTGCCAGCAGTTCGAGGACAGGGGTTTATCAGCCCCAGCATTTT
abundance: NA
d_gene: TRBD1
j_gene: TRBJ1-5
v_gene: TRBV6-5

CDR3aa: CASSFDSSYEQYF
CDR3nt: TGTGCCAGCTCGTTCGACAGTAGCTACGAGCAGTACTTC
abundance: NA
d_gene: NA
j_gene: TRBJ2-7
v_gene: TRBV18

CDR3aa: CASSLQAGWVPEAFF
CDR3nt: TGTGCCAGCAGTTTACAGGCAGGGTGGGTCCCTGAAGCTTTCTTT
abundance: once
d_gene: NA
j_gene: TRBJ1-1
v_gene: TRBV27

CDR3aa: CATSRGDRASGNTIYF
CDR3nt: TGTGCCACCAGCAGAGGGGACAGGGCGTCTGGAAACACCATATATTTT
abundance: NA
d_gene: TRBD1
j_gene: TRBJ1-3
v_gene: TRBV15

CDR3aa: CSVEEGTGGYEQYF
CDR3nt: TGCAGCGTTGAAGAAGGGACAGGGGGCTACGAGCAGTACTTC
abundance: NA
d_gene: TRBD1
j_gene: TRBJ2-7
v_gene: TRBV29-1

CDR3aa: CASSLRGTGELFF
CDR3nt: TGTGCCAGCAGCTTACGAGGTACCGGGGAGCTGTTTTTT
abundance: NA
d_gene: NA
j_gene: TRBJ2-2
v_gene: TRBV7-9

CDR3aa: CASRPPASGKWFF
CDR3nt: TGTGCCAGCAGGCCACCCGCTAGCGGGAAATGGTTCTTC
abundance: few
d_gene: TRBD2
j_gene: TRBJ2-1
v_gene: TRBV11-1

CDR3aa: CASSSQDIDTEAFF
CDR3nt: TGTGCCAGCAGCTCACAGGATATTGACACTGAAGCTTTCTTT
abundance: NA
d_gene: NA
j_gene: TRBJ1-1
v_gene: TRBV11-2

CDR3aa: CASTTMAEAFF
CDR3nt: TGTGCCAGCACCACTATGGCTGAAGCTTTCTTT
abundance: NA
d_gene: NA
j_gene: TRBJ1-1
v_gene: TRBV5-8

CDR3aa: CASSEGRGSTDTQYF
CDR3nt: TGTGCCAGCAGTGAAGGCAGGGGGAGCACAGATACGCAGTATTTT
abundance: NA
d_gene: TRBD1
j_gene: TRBJ2-3
v_gene: TRBV6-1

CDR3aa: CATSGKGEGFYNEQFF
CDR3nt: TGTGCCACCAGTGGGAAAGGGGAGGGGTTCTACAATGAGCAGTTCTTC
abundance: NA
d_gene: TRBD2
j_gene: TRBJ2-1
v_gene: TRBV24-1

CDR3aa: CASSYRDSHPYEQYF
CDR3nt: TGTGCCAGCAGTTACCGGGACAGTCATCCCTACGAGCAGTACTTC
abundance: once
d_gene: TRBD1
j_gene: TRBJ2-7
v_gene: TRBV6-2/TRBV6-3

CDR3aa: CASSQIDRDHEQYF
CDR3nt: TGCGCCAGCAGCCAAATAGACAGGGACCACGAGCAGTACTTC
abundance: few
d_gene: TRBD1
j_gene: TRBJ2-7
v_gene: TRBV4-1

CDR3aa: CASSLGTGNYGYTF
CDR3nt: TGTGCCAGCAGTTTGGGGACAGGGAACTATGGCTACACCTTC
abundance: NA
d_gene: TRBD1
j_gene: TRBJ1-2
v_gene: TRBV28

CDR3aa: CASSLGSNTEAFF
CDR3nt: TGCGCCAGCAGCTTGGGCAGTAACACTGAAGCTTTCTTT
abundance: NA
d_gene: NA
j_gene: TRBJ1-1
v_gene: TRBV5-1

CDR3aa: CASSDEHPGQYMNTGELFF
CDR3nt: TGTGCCAGCAGTGACGAACACCCAGGACAGTACATGAACACCGGGGAGCTGTTTTTT
abundance: NA
d_gene: NA
j_gene: TRBJ2-2
v_gene: TRBV6-1

CDR3aa: CASSSTDGGTEAFF
CDR3nt: TGTGCCAGCAGTTCCACCGACGGGGGCACTGAAGCTTTCTTT
abundance: NA
d_gene: NA
j_gene: TRBJ1-1
v_gene: TRBV25-1

CDR3aa: CSVLGTGTNEKLFF
CDR3nt: TGCAGCGTCCTAGGCACAGGGACTAATGAAAAACTGTTTTTT
abundance: NA
d_gene: NA
j_gene: TRBJ1-4
v_gene: TRBV29-1

CDR3aa: CASSPSRSGRPNEQYF
CDR3nt: TGTGCCAGCTCACCCAGTCGCAGCGGGAGACCGAACGAGCAGTACTTC
abundance: NA
d_gene: TRBD2
j_gene: TRBJ2-7
v_gene: TRBV18

CDR3aa: CASTVTDRGYNEQFF
CDR3nt: TGTGCCAGCACCGTTACGGACAGGGGCTACAATGAGCAGTTCTTC
abundance: NA
d_gene: TRBD1
j_gene: TRBJ2-1
v_gene: TRBV28

CDR3aa: CASSQDLVTSGANVLTF
CDR3nt: TGCGCCAGCAGCCAAGATTTGGTGACTTCAGGGGCCAACGTCCTGACTTTC
abundance: NA
d_gene: NA
j_gene: TRBJ2-6
v_gene: TRBV4-3

CDR3aa: CASSTGPGGAYGYTF
CDR3nt: TGTGCCAGCAGCACCGGCCCAGGGGGCGCGTATGGCTACACCTTC
abundance: once
d_gene: TRBD1
j_gene: TRBJ1-2
v_gene: TRBV11-2

CDR3aa: CASSGAGTGRGYTF
CDR3nt: TGTGCCAGCAGTGGCGCAGGTACTGGTCGGGGCTACACCTTC
abundance: NA
d_gene: NA
j_gene: TRBJ1-2
v_gene: TRBV2

CDR3aa: CASSLDGGVSYEQYF
CDR3nt: TGTGCCAGCAGCTTAGATGGCGGAGTATCCTACGAGCAGTACTTC
abundance: many
d_gene: NA
j_gene: TRBJ2-7
v_gene: TRBV7-9

CDR3aa: CASSSSTRPGELFF
CDR3nt: TGTGCCAGCAGTTCCTCGACAAGGCCCGGGGAGCTGTTTTTT
abundance: NA
d_gene: NA
j_gene: TRBJ2-2
v_gene: TRBV27

CDR3aa: CASSSWEQYF
CDR3nt: TGTGCCAGCAGCAGCTGGGAGCAGTACTTC
abundance: NA
d_gene: NA
j_gene: TRBJ2-7
v_gene: TRBV3-1/TRBV3-2

CDR3aa: CASSPPGRERYGYTF
CDR3nt: TGTGCCAGCAGCCCCCCCGGCAGGGAAAGGTATGGCTACACCTTC
abundance: NA
d_gene: NA
j_gene: TRBJ1-2
v_gene: TRBV6-8

CDR3aa: CASSPPRGVSGELFF
CDR3nt: TGTGCCAGCAGCCCCCCGCGGGGGGTATCCGGGGAGCTGTTTTTT
abundance: NA
d_gene: TRBD2
j_gene: TRBJ2-2
v_gene: TRBV3-1/TRBV3-2

CDR3aa: CASRDQQGAAEAFF
CDR3nt: TGCGCCAGCAGGGACCAACAGGGGGCTGCTGAAGCTTTCTTT
abundance: NA
d_gene: TRBD1
j_gene: TRBJ1-1
v_gene: TRBV10-2

CDR3aa: CASSEASRGYTF
CDR3nt: TGTGCCAGCAGTGAAGCGTCCCGGGGCTACACCTTC
abundance: NA
d_gene: NA
j_gene: TRBJ1-2
v_gene: TRBV6-1

CDR3aa: CASTSGTGLYF
CDR3nt: TGTGCCAGCACCTCCGGGACAGGGTTGTACTTC
abundance: NA
d_gene: TRBD1
j_gene: TRBJ2-7
v_gene: TRBV28

CDR3aa: CASSDQGGARTYEQYF
CDR3nt: TGTGCCAGCAGTGACCAGGGAGGGGCCCGAACCTACGAGCAGTACTTC
abundance: NA
d_gene: TRBD2
j_gene: TRBJ2-7
v_gene: TRBV6-4

CDR3aa: CASSLGIPDRPYTF
CDR3nt: TGTGCCAGCAGTTTAGGAATCCCGGACAGGCCCTACACCTTC
abundance: NA
d_gene: TRBD1
j_gene: TRBJ1-2
v_gene: TRBV27

CDR3aa: CSVARRGNYGYTF
CDR3nt: TGCAGCGTTGCGCGCAGGGGGAACTATGGCTACACCTTC
abundance: NA
d_gene: TRBD1
j_gene: TRBJ1-2
v_gene: TRBV29-1

CDR3aa: CASSSFRGGALHEQYF
CDR3nt: TGTGCCAGCAGTTCCTTTCGCGGGGGGGCTCTCCACGAGCAGTACTTC
abundance: NA
d_gene: TRBD2
j_gene: TRBJ2-7
v_gene: TRBV27

CDR3aa: CASSFVDRYEQYF
CDR3nt: TGTGCCAGCAGTTTCGTAGACAGGTACGAGCAGTACTTC
abundance: NA
d_gene: NA
j_gene: TRBJ2-7
v_gene: TRBV27

CDR3aa: CASSSTLTGDYGYTF
CDR3nt: TGTGCCAGCAGCTCCACATTGACAGGGGACTATGGCTACACCTTC
abundance: NA
d_gene: TRBD1
j_gene: TRBJ1-2
v_gene: TRBV27

CDR3aa: CASSADRFISGNTIYF
CDR3nt: TGTGCCAGCAGCGCCGACAGGTTTATATCTGGAAACACCATATATTTT
abundance: NA
d_gene: NA
j_gene: TRBJ1-3
v_gene: TRBV7-6

CDR3aa: CASNPLSGKDTEAFF
CDR3nt: TGCGCCAGCAACCCCCTATCCGGGAAGGACACTGAAGCTTTCTTT
abundance: once
d_gene: NA
j_gene: TRBJ1-1
v_gene: TRBV5-1

CDR3aa: CSVPGVTDTQYF
CDR3nt: TGCAGCGTCCCGGGGGTCACAGATACGCAGTATTTT
abundance: NA
d_gene: NA
j_gene: TRBJ2-3
v_gene: TRBV29-1

CDR3aa: CASSAGQGNQPQHF
CDR3nt: TGTGCCAGCAGTGCGGGACAGGGAAATCAGCCCCAGCATTTT
abundance: NA
d_gene: TRBD1
j_gene: TRBJ1-5
v_gene: TRBV6-4

CDR3aa: CASGSGVYNSPLHF
CDR3nt: TGTGCTAGTGGATCGGGGGTCTATAATTCACCCCTCCACTTT
abundance: once
d_gene: NA
j_gene: TRBJ1-6
v_gene: TRBV12-5

CDR3aa: CASSVGLGQVVGELFF
CDR3nt: TGTGCCAGCAGCGTAGGGCTCGGACAGGTGGTCGGGGAGCTGTTTTTT
abundance: once
d_gene: TRBD1
j_gene: TRBJ2-2
v_gene: TRBV9

CDR3aa: CASSESYYTQYF
CDR3nt: TGCGCCAGCAGTGAAAGCTACTACACGCAGTATTTT
abundance: NA
d_gene: NA
j_gene: TRBJ2-3
v_gene: TRBV10-1

CDR3aa: CASSQENNYGKLFF
CDR3nt: TGTGCCAGCAGCCAAGAGAACAACTACGGAAAACTGTTTTTT
abundance: NA
d_gene: NA
j_gene: TRBJ1-4
v_gene: TRBV3-1/TRBV3-2